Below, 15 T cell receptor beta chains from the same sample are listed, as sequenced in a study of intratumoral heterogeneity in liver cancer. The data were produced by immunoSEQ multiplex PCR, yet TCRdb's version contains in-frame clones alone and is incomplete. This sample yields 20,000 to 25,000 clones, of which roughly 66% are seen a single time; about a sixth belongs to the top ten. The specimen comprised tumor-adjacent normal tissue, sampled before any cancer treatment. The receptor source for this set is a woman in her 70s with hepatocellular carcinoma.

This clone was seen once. This chain's CDR3 is CASSPNPGGPRELFF. For the CDR3, the DNA is TGTGCCAGCAGCCCGAATCCGGGAGGGCCTCGGGAGCTGTTTTTT. The rearrangement joins TRBV7-3 to TRBJ2-2; TRBD2 agrees at 8 bases. CDR3 length: 15 residues. Germline CDR1 is SGHTA and CDR2 is FQGTGA. Trimming removed 5 bases from V and 9 bases from J; junction bases left unmatched: 11.

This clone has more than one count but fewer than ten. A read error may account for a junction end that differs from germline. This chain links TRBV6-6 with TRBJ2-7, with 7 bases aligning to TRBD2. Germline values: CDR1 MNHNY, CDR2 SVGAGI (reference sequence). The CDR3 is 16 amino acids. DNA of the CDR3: TGTGCCAGCAGTAACTCCGGGACTAAAAGCTCCTACGAGCAGTACTTC. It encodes CASSNSGTKSSYEQYF.

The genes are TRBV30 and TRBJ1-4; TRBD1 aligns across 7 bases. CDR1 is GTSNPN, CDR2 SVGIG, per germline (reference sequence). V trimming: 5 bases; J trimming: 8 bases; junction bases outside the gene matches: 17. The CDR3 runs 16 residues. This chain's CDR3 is CAWGFSLGQSREKLFF. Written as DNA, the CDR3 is TGTGCCTGGGGGTTTTCTTTGGGACAGTCAAGAGAAAAACTGTTTTTT.

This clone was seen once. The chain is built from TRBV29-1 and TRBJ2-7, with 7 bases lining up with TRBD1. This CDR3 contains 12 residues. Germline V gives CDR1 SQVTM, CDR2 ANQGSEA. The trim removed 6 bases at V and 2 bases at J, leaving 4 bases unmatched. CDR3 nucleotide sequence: TGCAGCGTGGCCACAGGGGCCTACGAGCAGTACTTC. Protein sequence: CSVATGAYEQYF.

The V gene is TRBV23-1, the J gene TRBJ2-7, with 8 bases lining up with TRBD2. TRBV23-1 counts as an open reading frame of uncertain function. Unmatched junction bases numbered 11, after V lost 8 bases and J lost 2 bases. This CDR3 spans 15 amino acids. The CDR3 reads CASGPGGQKAYEQYF. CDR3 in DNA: TGCGCCAGCGGACCGGGGGGGCAGAAAGCCTACGAGCAGTACTTC.

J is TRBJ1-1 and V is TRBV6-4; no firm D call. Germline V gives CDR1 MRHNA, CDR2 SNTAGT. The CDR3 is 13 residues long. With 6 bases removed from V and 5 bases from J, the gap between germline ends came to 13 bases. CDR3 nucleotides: TGTGCCAGCAGCAAGACCCAGCAGACTGAAGCTTTCTTT. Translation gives CASSKTQQTEAFF.

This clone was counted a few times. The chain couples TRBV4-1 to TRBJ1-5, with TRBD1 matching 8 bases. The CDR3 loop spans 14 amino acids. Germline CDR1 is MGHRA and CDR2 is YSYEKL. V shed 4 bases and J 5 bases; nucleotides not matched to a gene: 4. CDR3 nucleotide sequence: TGCGCCAGCAGCCCCTCAGGGGGCGATCAGCCCCAGCATTTT. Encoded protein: CASSPSGGDQPQHF.

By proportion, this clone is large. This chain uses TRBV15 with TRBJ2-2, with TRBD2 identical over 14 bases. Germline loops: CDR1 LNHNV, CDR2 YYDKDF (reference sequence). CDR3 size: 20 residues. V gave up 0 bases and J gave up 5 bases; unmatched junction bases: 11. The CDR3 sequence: CATSRERTGTSGSLTGELFF. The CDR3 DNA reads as TGTGCCACCAGCAGAGAGAGGACAGGGACTAGCGGGAGCTTGACCGGGGAGCTGTTTTTT. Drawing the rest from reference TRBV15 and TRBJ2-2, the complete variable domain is DAMVIQNPRYQVTQFGKPVTLSCSQTLNHNVMYWYQQKSSQAPKLLFHYYDKDFNNEADTPDNFQSRRPNTSFCFLDIRSPGLGDTAMYLCATSRERTGTSGSLTGELFFGEGSRLTVL.

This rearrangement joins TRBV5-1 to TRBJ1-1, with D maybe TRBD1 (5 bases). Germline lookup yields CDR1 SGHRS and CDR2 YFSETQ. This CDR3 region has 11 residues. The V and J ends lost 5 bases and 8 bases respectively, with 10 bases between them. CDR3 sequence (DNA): TGCGCCAGCAGAGGGGAGATGGAAGCTTTCTTT. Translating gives CASRGEMEAFF.

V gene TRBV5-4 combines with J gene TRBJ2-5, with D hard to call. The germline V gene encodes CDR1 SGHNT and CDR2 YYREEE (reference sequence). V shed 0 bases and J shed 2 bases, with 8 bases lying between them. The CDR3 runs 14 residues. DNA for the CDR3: TGTGCCAGCAGCTTGGTACCTGGGCAAGAGACCCAGTACTTC. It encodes CASSLVPGQETQYF.

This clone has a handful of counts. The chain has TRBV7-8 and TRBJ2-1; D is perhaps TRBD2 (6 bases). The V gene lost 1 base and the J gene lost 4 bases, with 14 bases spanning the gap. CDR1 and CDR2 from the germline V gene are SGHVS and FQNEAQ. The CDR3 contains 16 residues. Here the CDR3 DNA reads TGTGCCAGCAGCTTAGAGGCGGCGGGGCTATACAATGAGCAGTTCTTC. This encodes CASSLEAAGLYNEQFF.

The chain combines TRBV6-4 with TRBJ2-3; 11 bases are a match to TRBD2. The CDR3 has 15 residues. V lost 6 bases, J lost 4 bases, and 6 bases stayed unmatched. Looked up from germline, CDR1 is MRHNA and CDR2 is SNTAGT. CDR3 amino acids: CASSATSGRADTQYF. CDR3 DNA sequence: TGTGCCAGCAGCGCCACTAGCGGGAGAGCAGATACGCAGTATTTT.

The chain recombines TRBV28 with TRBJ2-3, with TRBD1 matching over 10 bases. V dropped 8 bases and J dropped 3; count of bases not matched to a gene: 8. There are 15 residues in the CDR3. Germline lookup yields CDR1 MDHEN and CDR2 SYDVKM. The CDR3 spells CASRWGDRGTDTQYF. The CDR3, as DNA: TGTGCCAGCCGGTGGGGGGACAGGGGTACAGATACGCAGTATTTT. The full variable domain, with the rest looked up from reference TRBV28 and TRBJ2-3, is DVKVTQSSRYLVKRTGEKVFLECVQDMDHENMFWYRQDPGLGLRLIYFSYDVKMKEKGDIPEGYSVSREKKERFSLILESASTNQTSMYLCASRWGDRGTDTQYFGPGTRLTVL.

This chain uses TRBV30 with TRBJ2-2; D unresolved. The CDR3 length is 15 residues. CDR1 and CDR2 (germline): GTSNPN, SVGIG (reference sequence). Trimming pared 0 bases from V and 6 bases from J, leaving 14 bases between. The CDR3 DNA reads TGTGCCTGGAGTGTACTGACATTCAAGGCCGGGGAGCTGTTTTTT. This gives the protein CAWSVLTFKAGELFF.

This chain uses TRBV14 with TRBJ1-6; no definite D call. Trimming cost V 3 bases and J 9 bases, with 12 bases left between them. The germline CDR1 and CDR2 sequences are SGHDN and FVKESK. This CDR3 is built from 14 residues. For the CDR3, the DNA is TGTGCCAGCAGCCATGCCCCCCGTGGTTCACCCCTCCACTTT. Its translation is CASSHAPRGSPLHF. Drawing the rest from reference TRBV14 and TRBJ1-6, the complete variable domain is EAGVTQFPSHSVIEKGQTVTLRCDPISGHDNLYWYRRVMGKEIKFLLHFVKESKQDESGMPNNRFLAERTGGTYSTLKVQPAELEDSGVYFCASSHAPRGSPLHFGNGTRLTVT.